These 18 T cell receptor beta chains were all obtained from the same sample, sequenced in a study of T cells after yellow fever vaccination. Each CDR3 protein is one row after TCRdb ran MiXCR on the 5' RACE reads. The sample holds some 120,000 distinct CDR3 sequences, approximately 8.4% seen once. This specimen consisted of CD8+ T cells sorted from PBMCs, obtained 45 days after the yellow fever booster vaccination. These receptors were taken from a man aged 30 to 45 who received the YFV17D yellow fever vaccine.

This clonotype was recorded at least ten times. The chain has TRBV5-5 and TRBJ2-2; D might be TRBD2 (6 bases). CDR1 and CDR2 from the germline V gene are SGHKS and YYEKEE (reference sequence). This CDR3 region has 12 residues. V was trimmed by 3 bases and J by 6 bases, leaving 6 bases between them. CDR3 sequence (DNA): TGTGCCAGCAGCTGGGGGGCCGGGGAGCTGTTTTTT. Protein: CASSWGAGELFF.

In this sample, this clonotype turned up many times. The rearrangement joins TRBV6-5 to TRBJ2-1, with D maybe TRBD2 (5 bases). CDR3 length: 15 residues. Germline values: CDR1 MNHEY, CDR2 SVGAGI. V lost 5 bases, J lost 4 bases, and 15 bases lay in between. In nucleotides, the CDR3 is TGTGCCAGCAGTCTCGGTGACTACCGATACAATGAGCAGTTCTTC. Protein sequence: CASSLGDYRYNEQFF.

For this clonotype: Being one base from a much bigger clone, this may be a read error. CDR3 coding DNA: TGTGCCAGGAGCTACCTCGTGATCAATGAGCAGTTCTTC. Translating it yields CARSYLVINEQFF. V usage is TRBV7-8 and J usage is TRBJ2-1; D gene uncertain. CDR3 size: 13 residues. The germline V gene encodes CDR1 SGHVS and CDR2 FQNEAQ.

This clonotype was seen ten or more times. V is TRBV27 and J is TRBJ2-1; 12 bases are a match to TRBD2. Germline assignment: CDR1 MNHEY and CDR2 SMNVEV (reference sequence). This CDR3 comprises 14 residues. Germline trimming cut 8 bases from V and 4 bases from J; bases unmatched to any gene: 3. The CDR3 sequence: CASGLAGPYNEQFF. In nucleotides, the CDR3 is TGTGCCAGCGGACTAGCGGGGCCGTACAATGAGCAGTTCTTC.

The V and J genes are TRBV9 and TRBJ2-7, with 8 bases fitting TRBD1. This CDR3 comprises 14 residues. Looked up from germline, CDR1 is SGDLS and CDR2 is YYNGEE. J was trimmed by 6 bases and V by 3 bases; bases with no gene match: 8. The CDR3 spells CASSDRGAGGEQYF. As DNA, the CDR3 is TGTGCCAGCAGCGACAGGGGGGCTGGGGGCGAGCAGTACTTC.

This clonotype occurred many times. The chain uses TRBV19 and TRBJ2-3, with D perhaps matching TRBD2 (5 bases). V lost 9 bases, J lost 2 bases, and 12 bases lay in between. CDR1 LNHDA and CDR2 SQIVND come from the germline V gene (reference sequence). The CDR3 contains 13 residues. DNA of the CDR3: TGTGCCAGCTCTAGCATACCCACAGATACGCAGTATTTT. This translates into CASSSIPTDTQYF.

The J gene is TRBJ2-3, the V gene TRBV14; D ambiguous. V lost 0 bases and J 2 bases, leaving 12 bases between the germline ends. This CDR3 comprises 16 residues. Per germline, CDR1 SGHDN and CDR2 FVKESK. CDR3 sequence: CASSQESASYTDTQYF. The CDR3 DNA reads as TGTGCCAGCAGCCAAGAGTCGGCCAGTTACACAGATACGCAGTATTTT. Using reference TRBV14 and TRBJ2-3 for the parts outside the CDR3, the full variable domain is EAGVTQFPSHSVIEKGQTVTLRCDPISGHDNLYWYRRVMGKEIKFLLHFVKESKQDESGMPNNRFLAERTGGTYSTLKVQPAELEDSGVYFCASSQESASYTDTQYFGPGTRLTVL.

This clonotype was found a few times. The chain uses TRBV20-1 and TRBJ2-5; 7 bases match TRBD2. This CDR3 has 16 residues. CDR1 is DFQATT, CDR2 SNEGSKA, per germline (reference sequence). V lost 4 bases to trimming and J lost 2 bases; unmatched junction nucleotides: 13. The CDR3 region has the DNA TGCAGTGCTACGGGGTGGGGGGGGGAACTTCAAGAGACCCAGTACTTC. Translating it yields CSATGWGGELQETQYF.

The sample holds many counts of this clonotype. The chain joins TRBV7-2 to TRBJ2-7, with 10 positions matching TRBD2. Trimming cost V 0 bases and J 3 bases; bases outside gene matches: 8. In germline, CDR1 is SGHTA, CDR2 FQGNSA. This CDR3 is built from 17 residues. As DNA, the CDR3 is TGTGCCAGCAGCTTAGCTAGCGGGAGGACCGGCTTCTACGAGCAGTACTTC. This gives the protein CASSLASGRTGFYEQYF.

This clonotype showed up many times. The chain uses TRBV6-5 and TRBJ2-7; D gene uncertain. Germline CDR1 reads MNHEY; CDR2 reads SVGAGI. Trimming took 0 bases from V and 5 from J, leaving 8 bases between them. The CDR3 loop spans 13 amino acids. As DNA, the CDR3 is TGTGCCAGCAGTTACTCGAATGGGGACGAGCAGTACTTC. Translating it yields CASSYSNGDEQYF.

This clonotype was detected ten times or more. The chain combines TRBV4-2 with TRBJ2-7; D is perhaps TRBD1 (6 bases). This CDR3 comprises 15 residues. V was pared by 0 bases and J by 0 bases, with 9 bases between. Germline assignment: CDR1 LGHNA and CDR2 YNFKEQ. The CDR3 spells CASSQDMGASYEQYF. Here the CDR3 DNA reads TGTGCCAGCAGCCAAGATATGGGGGCCTCCTACGAGCAGTACTTC.

The sample holds a few counts of this clonotype. The rearrangement joins TRBV7-2 to TRBJ2-5; no clear D. Germline lookup yields CDR1 SGHTA and CDR2 FQGNSA. Between the trimmed V and J ends, which lost 5 bases and 4 bases, there was a span of 8 bases. The CDR3 runs 12 residues. As DNA, the CDR3 is TGTGCCAGCAGCCCTCTTCGAGAGACCCAGTACTTC. Its protein product is CASSPLRETQYF.

There are many counts of this clonotype. The V call is TRBV24-1, the J call TRBJ1-2; 7 bases map to TRBD1. Germline lookup yields CDR1 KGHDR and CDR2 SFDVKD. This CDR3 has 15 residues. With 0 bases clipped from V and 6 bases from J, the junction kept 6 bases outside the gene matches. The CDR3 bases are TGTGCCACCAGTGATTTGGCAGGGGGAATTGATGGCTACACCTTC. It encodes CATSDLAGGIDGYTF.

The chain joins TRBV9 to TRBJ1-2; a possible D gene is TRBD1 (5 bases). The V and J ends lost 5 bases and 3 bases respectively, with 14 bases between them. This CDR3 spans 14 amino acids. In germline, CDR1 is SGDLS, CDR2 YYNGEE. The CDR3 sequence: CASSGQGGYYGYTF. The CDR3 DNA reads as TGTGCCAGCAGTGGTCAGGGAGGGTACTATGGCTACACCTTC. The whole variable domain, remainder taken from reference TRBV9 and TRBJ1-2, is DSGVTQTPKHLITATGQRVTLRCSPRSGDLSVYWYQQSLDQGLQFLIQYYNGEERAKGNILERFSAQQFPDLHSELNLSSLELGDSALYFCASSGQGGYYGYTFGSGTRLTVV.

Ten or more counts support this clonotype. This rearrangement joins TRBV20-1 to TRBJ2-2; 7 bases match TRBD1. The trim removed 5 bases at V and 5 bases at J, leaving 8 bases unmatched. Germline CDR1 is DFQATT and CDR2 is SNEGSKA (reference sequence). The CDR3 is 14 amino acids. Written as DNA, the CDR3 is TGCAGTGCTGCTACAGGGGTAGGGACCGGGGAGCTGTTTTTT. Amino acids: CSAATGVGTGELFF.

The sample holds many counts of this clonotype. The chain is built from TRBV27 and TRBJ2-1; either TRBD1 or TRBD2 may supply D (6 bases each). V was pared by 2 bases and J by 7 bases, with 18 bases between. Germline CDR1 is MNHEY and CDR2 is SMNVEV (reference sequence). The CDR3 consists of 16 residues. For the CDR3, the DNA is TGTGCCAGCAGTTTAAACGGGGGCAACAGGTTGAATGAGCAGTTCTTC. This gives the protein CASSLNGGNRLNEQFF.

V is TRBV5-1 and J is TRBJ1-1, with D uncertain. The germline V gene encodes CDR1 SGHRS and CDR2 YFSETQ. There are 15 residues in the CDR3. Trimming pared 3 bases from V and 3 bases from J, leaving 15 bases between. CDR3 sequence reads: CASSWAEVRDTEAFF. CDR3 DNA sequence: TGCGCCAGCAGCTGGGCGGAGGTCCGCGACACTGAAGCTTTCTTT. The variable domain in full, completed from reference TRBV5-1 and TRBJ1-1, reads KAGVTQTPRYLIKTRGQQVTLSCSPISGHRSVSWYQQTPGQGLQFLFEYFSETQRNKGNFPGRFSGRQFSNSRSEMNVSTLELGDSALYLCASSWAEVRDTEAFFGQGTRLTVV.

The chain uses TRBV20-1 and TRBJ2-1, with 8 bases aligning to TRBD2. In germline, CDR1 is DFQATT, CDR2 SNEGSKA (reference sequence). CDR3 length equals 15 residues. J was trimmed by 0 bases and V by 6 bases; bases with no gene match: 7. The CDR3 DNA sequence: TGCAGTGCCCCCCTAGGGACTAGCTCCTACAATGAGCAGTTCTTC. Translation: CSAPLGTSSYNEQFF.